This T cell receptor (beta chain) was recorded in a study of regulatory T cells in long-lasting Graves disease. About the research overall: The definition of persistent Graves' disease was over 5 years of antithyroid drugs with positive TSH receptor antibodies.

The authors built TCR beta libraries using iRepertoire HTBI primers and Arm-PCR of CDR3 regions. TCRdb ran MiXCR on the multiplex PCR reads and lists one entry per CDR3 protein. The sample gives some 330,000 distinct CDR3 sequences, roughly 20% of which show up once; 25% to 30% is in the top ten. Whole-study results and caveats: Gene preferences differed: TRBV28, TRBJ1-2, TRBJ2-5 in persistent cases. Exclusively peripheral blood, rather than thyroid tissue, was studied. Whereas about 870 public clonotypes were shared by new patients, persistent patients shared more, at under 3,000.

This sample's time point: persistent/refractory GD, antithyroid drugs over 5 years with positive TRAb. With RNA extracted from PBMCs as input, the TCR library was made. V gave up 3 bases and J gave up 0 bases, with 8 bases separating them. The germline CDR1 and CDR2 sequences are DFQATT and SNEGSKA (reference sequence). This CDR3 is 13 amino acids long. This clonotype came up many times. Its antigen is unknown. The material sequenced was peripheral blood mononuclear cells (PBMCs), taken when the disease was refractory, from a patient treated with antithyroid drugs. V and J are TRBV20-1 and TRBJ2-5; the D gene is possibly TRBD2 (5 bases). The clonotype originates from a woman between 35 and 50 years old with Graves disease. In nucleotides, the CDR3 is TGCAGTGCTAGTTCCGGGGACCAAGAGACCCAGTACTTC. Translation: CSASSGDQETQYF.